The 20 T cell receptor beta chains given below trace back to one sample, sequenced in a study of blood T cell repertoires in COVID-19. Assay used: immunoSEQ multiplex PCR; TCRdb lists only in-frame clones, some missing. The table lists 110,000 or so clones, 85% to 90% of them singletons, with more than 5% in the top ten. Material for sequencing was peripheral blood. The receptors stem from a woman aged 55-69 years with COVID-19, enrolled during active disease.

V and J are TRBV25-1 and TRBJ2-7, with 7 bases lining up with TRBD2. Germline values: CDR1 MGHDK, CDR2 SYGVNS. CDR3 size: 13 residues. Trimming took 5 bases from V and 1 from J; bases not matched to a gene: 2. As DNA, the CDR3 is TGTGCCAGCAGTACGGGGGGATCCTACGAGCAGTACTTC. Translation: CASSTGGSYEQYF.

For the CDR3, the DNA is TGCAGATCTGCAGCGGGGGGGCTTGGTTTCCAAGAGACCCAGTACTTC. It yields the protein CRSAAGGLGFQETQYF. The genes are TRBV29-1 and TRBJ2-5, with 10 bases matching TRBD2. The germline V gene has CDR1 SQVTM and CDR2 ANQGSEA. The CDR3 totals 16 residues.

This rearrangement joins TRBV6-5 to TRBJ1-1, with D unclear. Trimming removed 0 bases from V and 7 bases from J, with 9 bases in between. The CDR3 totals 13 residues. Germline V CDR1 and CDR2: MNHEY, SVGAGI. The DNA of the CDR3 is TGTGCCAGCAGTTACTCGACCGGCGGTGAAGCTTTCTTT. This translates into CASSYSTGGEAFF.

This clone was observed many times. The V and J genes are TRBV7-9 and TRBJ1-4; D may be TRBD1 (6 bases). V lost 4 bases and J 8 bases, leaving 17 bases between the germline ends. The CDR3 consists of 15 residues. Germline V CDR1 and CDR2: SEHNR, FQNEAQ (reference sequence). The CDR3 DNA follows: TGTGCCAGCAGCTCTCCCCTAGGGGGAGGGGAAAAACTGTTTTTT. Its translation: CASSSPLGGGEKLFF.

Only one count was recorded for this clone. The chain has TRBV24-1 and TRBJ2-5; D is possibly TRBD2 (5 bases). Germline assignment: CDR1 KGHDR and CDR2 SFDVKD. This CDR3 comprises 13 residues. Trimming took off 7 bases at V and 2 bases at J, with 10 bases between the two ends. Here the CDR3 reads CATSETNQETQYF. The CDR3 region has the DNA TGTGCCACCAGCGAGACTAATCAAGAGACCCAGTACTTC.

The chain uses TRBV3-1 (or the pseudogene TRBV3-2) and TRBJ1-6; D gene ambiguous. CDR3 length equals 11 residues. Germline CDR1 is LGHDT and CDR2 is YNNKEL (reference sequence). The V end was cut by 9 bases, the J end by 8 bases, with 8 bases between. The CDR3 protein is CARRPDSPLHF. DNA for the CDR3: TGTGCCAGGCGGCCTGATTCACCCCTCCACTTT.

This clone was observed a handful of times. This rearrangement joins TRBV9 to TRBJ1-3, with TRBD1 identical over 8 bases. V gave up 4 bases and J gave up 0 bases; unmatched junction bases: 12. From germline, CDR1 is SGDLS and CDR2 YYNGEE. The CDR3 consists of 18 residues. As DNA, the CDR3 is TGTGCCAGCAGCTCTCCGAGGTTGCAGGGGGCCTCTGGAAACACCATATATTTT. Its translation is CASSSPRLQGASGNTIYF.

This clone was picked up a small number of times. The chain has TRBV19 and TRBJ2-4; D perhaps matches TRBD2 (6 bases). This CDR3 is 14 amino acids long. Germline loops: CDR1 LNHDA, CDR2 SQIVND (reference sequence). V lost 1 base, J lost 6 bases, and 10 bases lay in between. The CDR3 sequence: CASSIVEGGNIQYF. The CDR3 DNA reads TGTGCCAGTAGTATAGTCGAGGGAGGAAACATTCAGTACTTC.

V usage is TRBV30 and J usage is TRBJ2-7; D might be TRBD2 (7 bases). The CDR3 loop spans 15 amino acids. Trimming removed 3 bases at V and 2 bases at J, with 17 bases between. Germline assignment: CDR1 GTSNPN and CDR2 SVGIG (reference sequence). CDR3 nucleotides: TGTGCCTGGAGCCGTGGGAGGGGGTCGACCTACGAGCAGTACTTC. The encoded protein is CAWSRGRGSTYEQYF. Looking up the rest from reference TRBV30 and TRBJ2-7 gives the full variable domain: SQTIHQWPATLVQPVGSPLSLECTVEGTSNPNLYWYRQAAGRGLQLLFYSVGIGQISSEVPQNLSASRPQDRQFILSSKKLLLSDSGFYLCAWSRGRGSTYEQYFGPGTRLTVT.

The V gene is TRBV19, the J gene TRBJ1-1, with D possibly TRBD1 on 5 matching bases. The CDR3 has 14 residues. V shed 3 bases and J shed 1 base, with 9 bases lying between them. In germline, CDR1 is LNHDA, CDR2 SQIVND (reference sequence). CDR3 protein: CASSMWQGNTEAFF. The CDR3 DNA reads TGTGCCAGTAGTATGTGGCAGGGGAACACTGAAGCTTTCTTT.

The V gene is TRBV7-2, the J gene TRBJ1-1; 8 nucleotides agree with TRBD1. The V gene's germline CDR1 is SGHTA and CDR2 FQGNSA. J gave up 2 bases and V 6 bases, and 8 bases lay outside the gene matches. The CDR3 spans 15 residues. CDR3 sequence (DNA): TGTGCCAGCAGGTTACAGGGGGTGACAAACACTGAAGCTTTCTTT. Translating gives CASRLQGVTNTEAFF.

V is TRBV3-1 (or the pseudogene TRBV3-2) and J is TRBJ2-5; D may be TRBD2 (5 bases). The germline V and J ends were trimmed by 2 bases and 0 bases, with 7 bases remaining between them. The CDR3 totals 14 residues. The germline gives CDR1 LGHDT, CDR2 YNNKEL (reference sequence). The CDR3 coding sequence is TGTGCCAGCAGCCAATTCGGGAACCAAGAGACCCAGTACTTC. The encoded protein is CASSQFGNQETQYF.

This clone appeared a few times. The V and J genes are TRBV5-1 and TRBJ1-2; 9 nucleotides agree with TRBD1. The CDR3 spans 15 residues. V gave up 3 bases and J gave up 7 bases; unmatched junction bases: 10. Germline loops: CDR1 SGHRS, CDR2 YFSETQ. The CDR3 spells CASSSDPGTGSGYTF. CDR3 sequence (DNA): TGCGCCAGCAGCTCGGACCCCGGGACAGGGAGTGGCTACACCTTC.

This chain joins TRBV9 and TRBJ2-2; TRBD1 aligns across 8 bases. Germline V CDR1 and CDR2: SGDLS, YYNGEE. This CDR3 has 17 amino acids. Trimming removed 3 bases from V and 5 bases from J; junction bases left unmatched: 12. CDR3 sequence reads: CASSGPTGGLWTGELFF. In DNA form, the CDR3 reads TGTGCCAGCAGCGGTCCAACAGGGGGGTTATGGACCGGGGAGCTGTTTTTT.

The chain couples TRBV6-5 to TRBJ2-7, with 9 bases lining up with TRBD2. Trimming took 4 bases from V and 6 from J; bases not matched to a gene: 4. The CDR3 is made up of 13 amino acids. CDR1 and CDR2 (germline): MNHEY, SVGAGI. Written as DNA, the CDR3 is TGTGCCAGCAGTTCTAGCGGGGTAGGCGAGCAGTACTTC. The encoded protein is CASSSSGVGEQYF.

The chain couples TRBV12-5 to TRBJ2-5; 10 bases match TRBD1. The junction had 5 bases not matched to a gene; V was cut back by 2 bases and J by 5 bases. CDR1 and CDR2 (germline): LGHNT, FRNRAP. CDR3 length: 15 residues. The CDR3 is CASGLPPGQGETQYF. The DNA of the CDR3 is TGTGCTAGTGGTTTGCCCCCGGGACAGGGGGAGACCCAGTACTTC.

J is TRBJ1-5 and V is TRBV4-1; D is possibly TRBD1 (6 bases). This CDR3 is built from 16 residues. Trimming took off 2 bases at V and 5 bases at J, with 16 bases between the two ends. CDR1 MGHRA and CDR2 YSYEKL come from the germline V gene. Written as DNA, the CDR3 is TGCGCCAGCAGCCAATTCTACAGGGAGGGGGATCAGCCCCAGCATTTT. Translating gives CASSQFYREGDQPQHF.

This clone was observed a handful of times. This chain joins TRBV2 and TRBJ2-2, with TRBD2 as a possible D gene (5 bases). Germline V lookup: CDR1 SNHLY, CDR2 FYNNEI. Trimming left V 8 bases short and J 6 bases short, with 19 bases between. The CDR3 is 15 residues long. The CDR3 coding sequence is TGTGCCAGCGGGAGCCGGGCCCCTGGCGCCGGGGAGCTGTTTTTT. Its translation: CASGSRAPGAGELFF.

The count of this clone is one. V is TRBV7-2 and J is TRBJ2-7, with D perhaps TRBD2 (6 bases). Germline CDR1 and CDR2: SGHTA and FQGNSA. The CDR3 has 14 residues. The V end lost 5 bases, the J end lost 2 bases, and 13 bases lay between the germline ends. In DNA, the CDR3 is TGTGCCAGCAGCCCCGGGACTGAAGCCTACGAGCAGTACTTC. It codes for CASSPGTEAYEQYF.

This rearrangement joins TRBV5-1 to TRBJ1-2, with D possibly TRBD1 on 6 matching bases. Germline assignment: CDR1 SGHRS and CDR2 YFSETQ. V lost 5 bases and J 2 bases, leaving 16 bases between the germline ends. This CDR3 is built from 15 residues. The CDR3 region is CASRPTGFDNYGYTF. In DNA form, the CDR3 reads TGCGCCAGCAGGCCTACAGGGTTCGACAACTATGGCTACACCTTC.